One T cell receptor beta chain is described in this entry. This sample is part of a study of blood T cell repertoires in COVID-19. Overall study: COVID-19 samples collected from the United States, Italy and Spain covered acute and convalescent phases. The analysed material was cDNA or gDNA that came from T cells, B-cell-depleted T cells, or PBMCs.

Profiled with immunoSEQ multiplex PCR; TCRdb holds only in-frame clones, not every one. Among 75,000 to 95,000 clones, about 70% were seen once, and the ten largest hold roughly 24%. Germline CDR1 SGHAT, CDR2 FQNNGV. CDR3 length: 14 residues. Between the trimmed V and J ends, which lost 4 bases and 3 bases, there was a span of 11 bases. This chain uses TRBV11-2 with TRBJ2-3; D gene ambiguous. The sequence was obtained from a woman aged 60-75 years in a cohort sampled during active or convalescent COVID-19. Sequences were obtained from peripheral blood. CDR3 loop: CASSSRVQTDTQYF. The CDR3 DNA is TGTGCCAGCAGCTCTCGCGTTCAAACAGATACGCAGTATTTT.